The entry below describes one T cell receptor beta chain. The antigen it recognizes is unknown. Its ends do not fully match the called genes, so a read error is possible. The Immunoverse kit was used to build TCR libraries from roughly 440 ng RNA, with molecular barcoded adaptors covering alpha/delta and beta/gamma chains. TCR library preparation used the same RNA that was used for transcriptome sequencing. An Illumina HiSeq 4000 with 2 x 150 cycles was used to sequence the TCR libraries. In the paper's pipeline: TCR reads were aligned to human V, D, J and C references and assembled into CDR3 clonotypes with MiXCR, including quality filtering and error correction. The tcR package in R was used for analysis of clonotype counts and gene usage diversity. Raw mapping reads were checked after the RNA-seq reads had been mapped by STAR aligner version 2.5.3a onto the human GRCh37 genome. To test how sequencing depth affects detected clonotypes, IR-seq fastq files were randomly downsampled with Seqtk 1.3. TCRdb itself trimmed the public reads at Q25 with fastp, ran MiXCR and retained productive beta chains. Each CDR3 protein appears once, grouped with its most common genes and DNA. These V and J calls are TCRdb output, not the study's own analysis. The sample table holds about 57,000 distinct CDR3 sequences, of which roughly 13% were seen once. The top ten constitute 45% to 50% of the sample.

Inclusive of the bounding cysteine and phenylalanine, the CDR3 is 13 residues long. Kept here is only the CDR3 DNA, which spans 39 bases and is read in frame from base 1. From the germline V gene, CDR1 is KGHDR and CDR2 is SFDVKD. Each patient had bone marrow sampled at the time of active disease. Ficoll-Hypaque density gradient centrifugation was used to isolate the bone marrow mononuclear cells. Myeloma plasma cells were removed and CD138-negative cells were collected by negative selection after labeling with CD138 magnetic microbeads on a MACS separator. Purity of the isolated cells was checked by flow cytometry on an Attune NxT using CD138 antibodies. TRIzol reagent was used to extract total RNA, which was then quantified with a NanoDrop spectrophotometer. For each patient, paired RNA-seq and IR-seq were run on the CD138-negative bone marrow sample from that patient. The data derive from a study of read filtering for tumor transcriptome and immune sequencing (dated by TCRdb to between 2020 and 2021). At the level of the whole study: The cohort was composed of some 17 male and roughly 13 female patients, with a mean age of approximately 66 years and an age range of about 40 to 90. The study compared TCR repertoires from targeted immune repertoire sequencing and bulk whole-transcriptome sequencing run on the same bone marrow samples. Per sample, about 3.5 to 11 million TCR-region mapped reads were obtained with IR-seq, compared with only roughly 85 to 1273 with RNA-seq. A main aim was a read-filtering strategy for immune repertoire data, specifically whether clonotypes supported by a single read should be removed. By revised international staging, eight or nine patients were R-ISS I, over 15 were R-ISS II and roughly 7 were R-ISS III. After DNase treatment, whole-transcriptome libraries were prepared with the TruSeq RNA Access Library Prep Kit.

Study-level results and caveats: The sorted CD138-negative fraction was not purified T cells but a mixed bone marrow immune population. When single-read clonotypes were removed, the proportions of shared clonotypes in IR-seq and RNA-seq correlated more strongly. IR-seq captured clonotypes at much higher depth and more reliably than RNA-seq, and smaller IR-seq throughput sufficed to identify most shared clonotypes. In IR-seq, around 80% of clonotypes but 3.5% to 4% of total reads were represented by single-read clonotypes, whereas in RNA-seq, around three quarters of clonotypes and approximately 44% of reads were represented by single-read clonotypes.

Sequencing was done on a sample of a population of CD138-negative cells sorted from bone marrow. According to the study, the label for this sample's cell subset or site signals: bone marrow mononuclear cells depleted of CD138+ plasma/myeloma cells by negative magnetic selection. The receptor chain draws on TRBV24-1 and TRBJ1-2, with 7 central nucleotides matching TRBD1. The sequence was collected from a donor aged 40 or over with multiple myeloma. CDR3 sequence: CATEDRRNCGYTF. At the DNA level, the sequence is TGTGCCACCGAGGACAGGCGAAACTGTGGCTACACCTTC.